The 15 T cell receptor beta chains below were found in one sample sequenced in a study of early T cells in non-severe SARS-CoV-2 infection (dated by TCRdb to the early 2020s). Libraries were made using 5' RACE. Instrument on record: NextSeq 500. TCRdb trimmed the raw reads at Q25, called clones with MiXCR and kept productive beta chains. Each entry merges the rows of one CDR3 protein and shows their most common DNA and genes. The sample profile shows 50,000 to 60,000 distinct CDR3 sequences; roughly 9.6% of them were found once. The ten largest make up less than 15% of the sample. The sequenced material came from whole blood. All receptors come from an adult who was a healthcare worker with PCR-confirmed SARS-CoV-2 infection or an uninfected control (not recorded which).

The chain carries TRBV11-3 and TRBJ2-4; no clear D gene. Trimming cost V 3 bases and J 3 bases, with 6 bases left between them. This CDR3 is built from 13 residues. The germline CDR1 and CDR2 sequences are SGHNT and YENEEA. The CDR3 DNA sequence: TGTGCCAGCAGCTTCGGTTACAAAAACATTCAGTACTTC. This gives the protein CASSFGYKNIQYF. The variable domain in full, completed from reference TRBV11-3 and TRBJ2-4, reads EAGVVQSPRYKIIEKKQPVAFWCNPISGHNTLYWYLQNLGQGPELLIRYENEEAVDDSQLPKDRFSAERLKGVDSTLKIQPAELGDSAVYLCASSFGYKNIQYFGAGTRLSVL.

This clonotype appeared a few times. This chain joins TRBV9 and TRBJ1-1; D is possibly TRBD1 (5 bases). V lost 0 bases to trimming and J lost 8 bases, with 11 bases between them. The CDR3 has 13 residues. Germline V lookup: CDR1 SGDLS, CDR2 YYNGEE. CDR3 in DNA: TGTGCCAGCAGCGTAGGATGGGGGACGGAAGCTTTCTTT. Translated: CASSVGWGTEAFF.

In regard to this clonotype: Germline and junction disagree at one end, which may indicate a read error. The V and J genes are TRBV27 and TRBJ1-1; 9 nucleotides match TRBD1. This CDR3 has 16 amino acids. Per the germline V gene, CDR1 is MNHEY and CDR2 is SMNVEV (reference sequence). CDR3 residues: CASGLQGAGVNTEAFF. The DNA for the CDR3 is TGTGCCAGCGGTTTACAGGGGGCGGGGGTGAACACTGAAGCTTTCTTT.

This clonotype was counted many times. The V call is TRBV9, the J call TRBJ1-1; a possible D gene is TRBD1 (6 bases). CDR3 length: 14 residues. Germline assignment: CDR1 SGDLS and CDR2 YYNGEE. Between the trimmed V and J ends, which lost 1 base and 2 bases, there was a span of 9 bases. CDR3 protein: CASSVTGINTEAFF. The DNA of the CDR3 is TGTGCCAGCAGCGTAACAGGGATTAACACTGAAGCTTTCTTT.

The chain couples TRBV15 to TRBJ2-3; D may match TRBD1 or TRBD2 (5 bases each). From germline, CDR1 is LNHNV and CDR2 YYDKDF (reference sequence). V lost 7 bases, J lost 2 bases, and 10 bases lay in between. The CDR3 is 13 residues long. The CDR3 nucleotides read TGTGCCACCAAGGGGAGAGCCACAGATACGCAGTATTTT. It encodes CATKGRATDTQYF.

In this sample, this clonotype turned up many times. This chain joins TRBV6-2 or TRBV6-3 and TRBJ2-4; maybe TRBD2 (6 bases). V was trimmed by 8 bases and J by 6 bases, leaving 14 bases between them. Germline V CDR1 and CDR2: MNHEY, SVGEGT. The CDR3 is 13 residues long. DNA of the CDR3: TGTGCCAGCTTCGGAACTAGCAGAAACATTCAGTACTTC. Its translation is CASFGTSRNIQYF.

This clonotype was detected only a few times. The rearrangement joins TRBV24-1 to TRBJ1-2; TRBD1 is a possible D gene (6 bases). CDR1 is KGHDR, CDR2 SFDVKD, per germline. The CDR3 is 15 residues long. Deletions cut 5 bases from V and 7 bases from J, with 19 bases between. The chain's CDR3 is CATSAGQMDPRGYTF. The CDR3 DNA follows: TGTGCCACCAGTGCCGGACAGATGGACCCTCGTGGCTACACCTTC.

This clonotype was counted between two and nine times. The J gene is TRBJ2-4, the V gene TRBV27; D is unresolved. Germline CDR1 and CDR2: MNHEY and SMNVEV (reference sequence). The CDR3 is made up of 18 amino acids. V lost 5 bases, J lost 0 bases, and 20 bases lay in between. In nucleotides, the CDR3 is TGTGCCAGCAGTCGCGCAACCGTCGTTGGGCTAGCCAAAAACATTCAGTACTTC. Encoded protein: CASSRATVVGLAKNIQYF.

This clonotype was seen a handful of times. The chain links TRBV5-1 to TRBJ1-4, with 9 bases aligning to TRBD1. V lost 2 bases and J lost 7; bases outside the gene matches: 6. The CDR3 consists of 15 residues. Germline CDR1 reads SGHRS; CDR2 reads YFSETQ. This CDR3 is CASSLVGTGSEKLFF. In nucleotides, the CDR3 is TGCGCCAGCAGCTTAGTCGGGACAGGGTCTGAAAAACTGTTTTTT.

The chain has TRBV20-1 and TRBJ2-1; a weak D match, TRBD2 (6 bases). Looked up from germline, CDR1 is DFQATT and CDR2 is SNEGSKA (reference sequence). CDR3 length: 14 amino acids. Deletions cut 1 base from V and 3 bases from J, with 10 bases between. In nucleotides, the CDR3 is TGCAGTGCTAGAGGATCAGCGGGCTACAATGAGCAGTTCTTC. Translated: CSARGSAGYNEQFF.

This clonotype has only a few counts. The chain uses TRBV6-1 and TRBJ2-7; D might be TRBD2 (5 bases). The CDR3 extends over 14 amino acids. Germline CDR1 is MNHNS and CDR2 is SASEGT. V was trimmed by 3 bases and J by 1 base, leaving 10 bases between them. CDR3 DNA: TGTGCCAGCAGTGACCCGGAGGAGTCCTACGAGCAGTACTTC. Its translation is CASSDPEESYEQYF.

This clonotype was observed a handful of times. Written as DNA, the CDR3 is TGTGCCAGCAGCCCTGGACAGGTGTACCAAGAGACCCAGTACTTC. Translated, it gives CASSPGQVYQETQYF. The V call is TRBV28, the J call TRBJ2-5, with TRBD1 identical over 7 bases. V shed 6 bases and J 0 bases; nucleotides not matched to a gene: 7. The CDR3 length is 15 residues. Looked up from germline, CDR1 is MDHEN and CDR2 is SYDVKM.

In its sample, this clonotype was seen many times. V is TRBV2 and J is TRBJ1-1, with 7 bases lining up with TRBD1. Per germline, CDR1 SNHLY and CDR2 FYNNEI. J was trimmed by 2 bases and V by 5 bases; bases with no gene match: 5. The CDR3 loop spans 14 amino acids. The CDR3 coding sequence is TGTGCCAGCAGTACGGGGACAGCAAACACTGAAGCTTTCTTT. Protein: CASSTGTANTEAFF.

The chain employs TRBV3-1 and TRBJ2-7, with D possibly matching TRBD2 (6 bases). This CDR3 comprises 12 residues. The germline gives CDR1 LGHDT, CDR2 YNNKEL (reference sequence). V lost 0 bases, J lost 7 bases, and 7 bases lay in between. CDR3 in amino acids: CASSQEGGEQYF. In nucleotides, the CDR3 is TGTGCCAGCAGCCAAGAAGGAGGGGAGCAGTACTTC.

This clonotype was counted at least ten times. For the CDR3, the DNA is TGTGCCTGGAGTTTAACCGGGGAGCTGTTTTTT. As protein: CAWSLTGELFF. This chain connects TRBV30 to TRBJ2-2, with D hard to call. CDR1 and CDR2 (germline): GTSNPN, SVGIG (reference sequence). Trimming pared 2 bases from V and 5 bases from J, leaving 3 bases between. The CDR3 totals 11 residues. The whole variable domain, remainder taken from reference TRBV30 and TRBJ2-2, is SQTIHQWPATLVQPVGSPLSLECTVEGTSNPNLYWYRQAAGRGLQLLFYSVGIGQISSEVPQNLSASRPQDRQFILSSKKLLLSDSGFYLCAWSLTGELFFGEGSRLTVL.